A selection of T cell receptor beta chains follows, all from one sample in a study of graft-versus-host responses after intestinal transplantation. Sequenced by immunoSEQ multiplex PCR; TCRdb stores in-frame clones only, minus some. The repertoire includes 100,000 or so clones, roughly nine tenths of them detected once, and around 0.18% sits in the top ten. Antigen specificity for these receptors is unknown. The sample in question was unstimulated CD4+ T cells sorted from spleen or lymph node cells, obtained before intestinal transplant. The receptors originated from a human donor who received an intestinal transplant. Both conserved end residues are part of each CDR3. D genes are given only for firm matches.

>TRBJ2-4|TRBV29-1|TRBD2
TGCAGCGTTGAAGTCGGGCGGGGGGGAGCCAAAAACATTCAGTACTTC
CSVEVGRGGAKNIQYF
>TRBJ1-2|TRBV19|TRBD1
TGTGCCAGTAGGACGGGACAGGAATATGGCTACACCTTC
CASRTGQEYGYTF
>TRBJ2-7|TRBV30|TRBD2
TGTGCCTGGAGTGTACCCGGGAGGCTCGACGAGCAGTACTTC
CAWSVPGRLDEQYF
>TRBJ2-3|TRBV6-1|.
TGTGCCAGCAGTGAAGCTAACACAGATACGCAGTATTTT
CASSEANTDTQYF
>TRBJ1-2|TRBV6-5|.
TGTGCCAGCAGTTCGGACAGACTAACTAACTATGGCTACACCTTC
CASSSDRLTNYGYTF
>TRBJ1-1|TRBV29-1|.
TGCAGCGTTGAAGATCATGGCAGGATGAACACTGAAGCTTTCTTT
CSVEDHGRMNTEAFF
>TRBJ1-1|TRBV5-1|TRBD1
TGCGCCAGCAGCTCCACATTGTACGGGACAGGGGGGTTGAACACTGAAGCTTTCTTT
CASSSTLYGTGGLNTEAFF
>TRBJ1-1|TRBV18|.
TGTGCCAGCTCACCGTCGGGTTTTGAAGCTTTCTTT
CASSPSGFEAFF
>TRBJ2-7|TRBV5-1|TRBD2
TGCGCCAGCAGCTTTGCTAGCGGGAACTACGAGCAGTACTTC
CASSFASGNYEQYF
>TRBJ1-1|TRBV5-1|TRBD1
TGCGCCAGCAGCAACCTGGACAGGGCGAACACTGAAGCTTTCTTT
CASSNLDRANTEAFF
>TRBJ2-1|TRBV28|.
TGTGCCAGCAGTTGGTATAGAAAAGACAATGAGCAGTTCTTC
CASSWYRKDNEQFF